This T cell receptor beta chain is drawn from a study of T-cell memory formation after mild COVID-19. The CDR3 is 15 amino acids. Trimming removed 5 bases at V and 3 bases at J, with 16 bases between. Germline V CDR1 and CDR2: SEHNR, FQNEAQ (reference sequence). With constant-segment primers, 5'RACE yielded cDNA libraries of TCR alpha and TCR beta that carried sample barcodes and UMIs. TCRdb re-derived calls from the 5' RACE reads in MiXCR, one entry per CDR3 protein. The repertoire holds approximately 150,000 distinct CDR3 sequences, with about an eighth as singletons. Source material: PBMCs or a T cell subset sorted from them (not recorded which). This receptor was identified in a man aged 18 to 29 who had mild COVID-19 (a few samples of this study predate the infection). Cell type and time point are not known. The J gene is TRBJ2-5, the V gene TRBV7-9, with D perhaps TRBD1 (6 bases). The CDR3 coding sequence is TGTGCCAGCAGCCGTTATGGGACACCCGAAGAGACCCAGTACTTC. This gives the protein CASSRYGTPEETQYF.